One T cell receptor (beta chain) is described in this entry. Its binding antigen is unknown. Within one base of it there is no much larger clone, and no base qualities were kept. The same CDR3 arises from other DNA sequences in this sample as well. The sample comes from a study of T cell responses to AZD1222 COVID-19 vaccine (dated by TCRdb to about 2021). The study in broad terms: TCR sequencing covered roughly 230 trial participants: 200 to 220 given two doses of AZD1222 and around 25 given two doses of MenACWY control vaccine. Trial participants were enrolled by age into 18-55, 56-69 and 70-plus year subgroups, with about 150, 28 and 57 TCR-sequenced participants respectively.

The sample's time point label, in plain terms: about 28 days (+/-7) after the second vaccine dose. AZD1222 recipients with second doses at about 4 weeks or about 12 weeks were pooled, because spike-specific TCR depth and breadth did not differ between schedules. Samples from vaccinated people were obtained from the UK trials COV001 and COV002, which included a single-blind randomized controlled phase 2/3 trial of AZD1222 (ChAdOx1 nCoV-19) in healthy adults. For TCRbeta chain sequencing, PBMC samples were collected from trial participants at day 0 and at day 28 after the second dose. The paper as a whole reports these results and caveats: Reportedly, close to half of the unique spike-specific TCRs recognized epitopes lying outside the regions that are mutated in the B.1.351 and B.1.1.7 variants. Participants were mostly white British, with more females than males. The authors suggested clonal diversity may have been underestimated. A significant rise in spike-specific TCR breadth and depth was observed after two AZD1222 doses relative to day 0 and relative to MenACWY recipients. The 56-69-year group was small, and its depth increase did not reach significance, likely because of low power. Because no day 14 peak-response samples were available, the repertoires could be characterized only after the peak T cell response. Vaccine-associated CD4 TCRs spanned the whole spike protein, with dominant responses in regions 160-218 and 743-854. Conclusions about previously exposed vaccinees were limited because only 6 or 7 AZD1222 recipients were SARS-CoV-2 seropositive at baseline.

Looking up the germline V gene yields CDR1 MGHDK and CDR2 SYGVNS. The V and J ends are trimmed by 3 bases and 4 bases, leaving 9 bases between them. The CDR3 contains 13 residues, cysteine and phenylalanine counted. Only the CDR3 portion is preserved as DNA: 39 bases, with reading frame beginning at the first base. The CDR3 regions of human TCRbeta chains were analyzed by immunosequencing. The paper's processing steps were these. TCRs in the repertoires were compared against a reference library of SARS-CoV-2-specific TCRs that had been generated with the MIRA antigen-specificity platform. Breadth was defined as the fraction of unique TCRs that were SARS-CoV-2-associated, and depth was defined as the fraction of total T cells that were SARS-CoV-2-associated. Each spike-specific TCR was assigned to its reactive spike region and to a CD4 or CD8 class using the MIRA data. Log10-transformed breadth and depth values were compared by one-way ANOVA with Sidak's multiple comparisons tests. TCRdb stores this immuneACCESS table with in-frame sequences only. Part of the clones is absent; in the studies checked, under half of the shortfall reflects unresolved V genes, and no reason is known for the rest. That table gives V, J and clone size, and the DNA gave D and trimming. This sample holds more than 150,000 clones; 85% to 95% were observed only once. Of the sample, roughly 1.5% falls within the top ten clones.

The sequence is built from TRBV25-1 and TRBJ1-2; tentative D gene TRBD1, with 6 bases matching. This sequence was found in an adult who received the AZD1222 COVID-19 vaccine. The specimen comprised peripheral blood, sampled 28 days after the second AZD1222 dose. The sequenced DNA: TGTGCCAGCAGTGACAGGGGAGTCTATGGCTACACCTTC. The encoded protein is CASSDRGVYGYTF.